This T cell receptor (beta chain) was identified during a study of CD4 T cells in relation to SARS-CoV-2 and coronaviruses. Trimming removed 4 bases from V and 5 bases from J, with 6 bases in between. CDR1 and CDR2 (germline): KGHSH, LQKENI. The CDR3 sequence is 12 residues long. Uncultured naive and memory CD4+ T cells supplied DNA for deep TCR-beta sequencing. Clones were read by immunoSEQ multiplex PCR, and TCRdb kept only the in-frame ones, dropping some. The sample contains about 60,000 clones, less than 95% of which appear only once. Overall study results and limits: The assay detects memory recall responses, not culture-primed primary responses. SARS-CoV-2-driven expansion was significantly weaker in crossreactive than monoreactive clones.

Unexposed donor CD4+ T cells date from about 2010-2018, before the COVID-19 pandemic. CD4 enrichment then naive enrichment separated naive from memory CD4+ cells. Regarding this clone: As yet, its antigen is unknown.

This rearrangement joins TRBV18 to TRBJ2-1; D gene ambiguous. Sample: naive CD4+ T cells from PBMCs. Indicated subset: naive CD4+ T cells isolated by negative enrichment. This clonotype originated in a human donor in good health. CDR3 sequence (DNA): TGTGCCAGCTCACGTGATGACAATGAGCAGTTCTTC. This translates into CASSRDDNEQFF.